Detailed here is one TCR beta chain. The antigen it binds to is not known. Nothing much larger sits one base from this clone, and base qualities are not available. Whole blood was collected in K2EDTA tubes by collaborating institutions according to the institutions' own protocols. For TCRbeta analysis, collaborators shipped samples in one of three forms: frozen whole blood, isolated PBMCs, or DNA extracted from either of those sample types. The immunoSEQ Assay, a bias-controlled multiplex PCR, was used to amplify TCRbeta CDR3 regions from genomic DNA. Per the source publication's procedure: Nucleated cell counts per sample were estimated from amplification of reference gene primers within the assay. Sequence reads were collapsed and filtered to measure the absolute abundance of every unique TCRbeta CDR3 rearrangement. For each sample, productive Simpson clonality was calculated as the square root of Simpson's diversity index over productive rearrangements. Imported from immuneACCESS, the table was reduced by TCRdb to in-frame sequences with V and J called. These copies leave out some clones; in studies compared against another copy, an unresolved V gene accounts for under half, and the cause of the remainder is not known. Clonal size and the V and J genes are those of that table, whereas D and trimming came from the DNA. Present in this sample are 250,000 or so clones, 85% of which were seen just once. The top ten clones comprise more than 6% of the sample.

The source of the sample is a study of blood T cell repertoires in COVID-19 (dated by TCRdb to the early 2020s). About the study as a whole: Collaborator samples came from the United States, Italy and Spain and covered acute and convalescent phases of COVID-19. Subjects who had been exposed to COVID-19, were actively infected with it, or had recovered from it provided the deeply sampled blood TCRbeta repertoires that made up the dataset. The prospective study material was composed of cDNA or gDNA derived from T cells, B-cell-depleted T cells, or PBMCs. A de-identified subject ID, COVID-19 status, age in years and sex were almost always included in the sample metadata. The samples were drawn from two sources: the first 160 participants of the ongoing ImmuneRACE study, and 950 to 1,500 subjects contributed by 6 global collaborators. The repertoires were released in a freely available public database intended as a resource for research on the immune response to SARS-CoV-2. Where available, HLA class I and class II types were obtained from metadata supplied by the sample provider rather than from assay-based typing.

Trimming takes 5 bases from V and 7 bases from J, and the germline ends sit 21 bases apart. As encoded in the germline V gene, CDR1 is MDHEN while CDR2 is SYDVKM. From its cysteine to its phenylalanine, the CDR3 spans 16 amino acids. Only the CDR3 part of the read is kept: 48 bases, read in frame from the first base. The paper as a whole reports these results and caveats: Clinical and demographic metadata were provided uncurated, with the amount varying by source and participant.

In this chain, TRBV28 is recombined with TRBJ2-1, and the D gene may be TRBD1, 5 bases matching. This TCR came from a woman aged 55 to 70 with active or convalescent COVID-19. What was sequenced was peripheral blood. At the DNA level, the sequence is TGTGCCAGCAGTCCACCAGGGTCGAGGTCTTTGAATGAGCAGTTCTTC. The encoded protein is CASSPPGSRSLNEQFF.